The present T cell receptor beta chain was sequenced within a study of CD8 T cells in Susac syndrome. RNA, at roughly 0.45 to 1 ug, was reverse transcribed with random hexamers. TCRdb reprocessed the immunoSEQ multiplex PCR reads with MiXCR, giving one entry per CDR3 protein. The table records about 180,000 distinct CDR3 sequences, approximately 95% of them present only once. V lost 7 bases and J lost 5, with 15 bases in between. This CDR3 is 14 amino acids long. Germline-derived CDR1 and CDR2 are SNHLY and FYNNEI. The chain carries TRBV2 and TRBJ2-1; D might be TRBD1 (6 bases). The clonotype was recovered from a human donor with multiple sclerosis. Input material: CD8+ T cells from PBMCs. Here the CDR3 DNA reads TGTGCCAGCACCGGGGACACTACAAACAATGAGCAGTTCTTC. This translates into CASTGDTTNNEQFF.